This record covers a single T cell receptor (beta chain). Germline V gives CDR1 MNHEY, CDR2 SMNVEV (reference sequence). V lost 6 bases and J lost 8; bases outside the gene matches: 13. The CDR3 consists of 14 residues. The record originates from a study of cytomegalovirus exposure and HLA in healthy donors. PCR primers comprised 60 Vbeta and 13 Jbeta primers. Using immunoSEQ multiplex PCR, the repertoire was profiled, and TCRdb retains in-frame clones only, with some absent. The sample lists roughly 250,000 clones, 65% to 85% occurring once. The source is a female donor in good health and CMV-seronegative. The chain combines TRBV27 with TRBJ2-7, with TRBD1 matching 7 bases. Input material: PBMCs. The CDR3 region is CASSTGTAGLQQYF. The CDR3 DNA reads TGTGCCAGCAGCACCGGGACAGCCGGTTTGCAGCAGTACTTC.